One sample yielded the 21 T cell receptor beta chains listed below, sequenced in a study of blood T cells in healthy people across ages. PCR was performed a second time for roughly 7 to 11 cycles using a sample-barcoded 5' primer and a J-beta primer mix. One entry per CDR3 protein, called by TCRdb with MiXCR from the 5' RACE reads. The table records 1.5 million to 2 million distinct CDR3 sequences, roughly 28% of them present only once. The sample consisted of blood. The origin of the receptors is a woman under 40 in good health.

This clonotype occurred a few times. The chain links TRBV29-1 to TRBJ2-1, with D unclear. CDR3 length equals 16 residues. Germline V gives CDR1 SQVTM, CDR2 ANQGSEA. Trimming removed 4 bases at V and 0 bases at J, with 16 bases between. The CDR3 coding sequence is TGCAGCGTTGGAGATCTGACTTCCCCCTCCTACAATGAGCAGTTCTTC. This codes for CSVGDLTSPSYNEQFF.

This clonotype has only one observation. A read error is possible here, since a much larger clone lies one base away. This rearrangement joins TRBV29-1 to TRBJ2-7, with 7 bases that match TRBD2. The CDR3 loop spans 13 amino acids. Unmatched junction bases numbered 4, after V lost 2 bases and J lost 3 bases. The germline V gene encodes CDR1 SQVTM and CDR2 ANQGSEA. The CDR3 DNA is TGCAGCGTTGAACCAGCGGGGCGCTACGAGCAGTACTTC. Residues: CSVEPAGRYEQYF.

The CDR3 here is CASSPDISGNTIYF. DNA for the CDR3: TGTGCCAGCTCACCAGACATCTCTGGAAACACCATATATTTT. The V call is TRBV18, the J call TRBJ1-3; D call uncertain. CDR3 size: 14 residues. Per germline, CDR1 KGHSH and CDR2 LQKENI. Deletions cut 2 bases from V and 0 bases from J, with 5 bases between.

CDR3 region: CASSIDRGGNNEQFF. The CDR3 DNA follows: TGTGCCAGCTCCATCGACAGGGGAGGGAACAATGAGCAGTTCTTC. This chain connects TRBV6-4 to TRBJ2-1; a possible D gene is TRBD1 (8 bases). The ends were cut back, 8 bases at V and 5 bases at J, with 19 bases in the middle. The CDR3 is 15 amino acids. Germline V gene data show CDR1 as MRHNA and CDR2 as SNTAGT.

The chain links TRBV6-2 or TRBV6-3 to TRBJ2-4, with D perhaps matching TRBD1 (5 bases). TRBJ2-7 matches the DNA end more closely, so the J call is doubtful. The CDR3 runs 13 residues. Germline V gives CDR1 MNHEY, CDR2 SVGEGT. The DNA of the CDR3 is TGTGCCAGCACTCAGACAGCCCGCTACGAGCAGTACTTC. Translating it yields CASTQTARYEQYF.

This clonotype has only a few counts. The chain combines TRBV20-1 with TRBJ1-3; D is unclear. This CDR3 comprises 11 residues. Germline CDR1 is DFQATT and CDR2 is SNEGSKA (reference sequence). Trimming cost V 7 bases and J 6 bases, with 10 bases left between them. This CDR3 is CSVRIENTIYF. Written as DNA, the CDR3 is TGCAGTGTACGAATCGAAAACACCATATATTTT.

As regards this clonotype: A much larger clone differs by one base, so this may be a read error. In DNA form, the CDR3 reads TGCAGCGTTGAAACCCTTACAGGGGTGAGTTACAATGAGCAGTTCTTC. This sequence encodes CSVETLTGVSYNEQFF. This chain joins TRBV29-1 and TRBJ2-1; 7 positions match TRBD1. This CDR3 has 16 amino acids. J lost 4 bases, V lost 2 bases, and 11 bases had no gene match. From germline, CDR1 is SQVTM and CDR2 ANQGSEA.

The chain uses TRBV4-1 and TRBJ1-2, with D hard to call. The germline V gene has CDR1 MGHRA and CDR2 YSYEKL. The V and J ends lost 1 base and 8 bases respectively, with 14 bases between them. The CDR3 spans 14 residues. CDR3 amino acids: CASSQGEGPGGYTF. The CDR3 DNA reads as TGCGCCAGCAGCCAAGGCGAGGGTCCGGGGGGCTACACCTTC.

The chain recombines TRBV7-9 with TRBJ2-4; no clear D gene. CDR1 and CDR2 from the germline V gene are SEHNR and FQNEAQ (reference sequence). V was trimmed by 2 bases and J by 0 bases, leaving 20 bases between them. This CDR3 has 19 residues. The CDR3 nucleotides are TGTGCCAGCAGCTTAAACCCGACTCTGGATACCCGAGCCAAAAACATTCAGTACTTC. This sequence encodes CASSLNPTLDTRAKNIQYF.

The J gene is TRBJ2-6, the V gene TRBV7-2, with D uncertain. CDR1 SGHTA and CDR2 FQGNSA come from the germline V gene. The V gene lost 4 bases and the J gene lost 0 bases, with 16 bases spanning the gap. The CDR3 sequence is 18 residues long. The CDR3: CASSSRGQEISGANVLTF. CDR3 DNA: TGTGCCAGCAGCTCCCGTGGGCAGGAAATCTCTGGGGCCAACGTCCTGACTTTC.

This clonotype was picked up a small number of times. The J gene is TRBJ1-2, the V gene TRBV7-2, with D possibly TRBD1 on 5 matching bases. Germline CDR1 SGHTA, CDR2 FQGNSA. The CDR3 totals 15 residues. V dropped 5 bases and J dropped 5 bases, with 18 bases sitting between them. The chain's CDR3 is CASSPRVNREYGYTF. For the CDR3, the DNA is TGTGCCAGCAGCCCCAGGGTTAATAGGGAGTATGGCTACACCTTC.

The genes are TRBV5-1 and TRBJ2-7; D is unclear. The CDR3 spans 14 residues. With 1 base removed from V and 5 bases from J, the gap between germline ends came to 13 bases. Germline V gene lookup returns CDR1 SGHRS and CDR2 YFSETQ. The CDR3 DNA follows: TGCGCCAGCAGCTTGTCGAGTAGTCTGAACGAGCAGTACTTC. It specifies CASSLSSSLNEQYF. Full variable domain (rest looked up from reference TRBV5-1 and TRBJ2-7): KAGVTQTPRYLIKTRGQQVTLSCSPISGHRSVSWYQQTPGQGLQFLFEYFSETQRNKGNFPGRFSGRQFSNSRSEMNVSTLELGDSALYLCASSLSSSLNEQYFGPGTRLTVT.

This clonotype was recorded a few times. The rearrangement uses TRBV29-1 and TRBJ2-5; D is unresolved. Germline CDR1 SQVTM, CDR2 ANQGSEA. With 3 bases removed from V and 2 bases from J, the gap between germline ends came to 7 bases. The CDR3 is made up of 12 amino acids. CDR3 nucleotides: TGCAGCGTTGAGAACCGACAAGAGACCCAGTACTTC. This gives the protein CSVENRQETQYF. The full variable domain, with the rest looked up from reference TRBV29-1 and TRBJ2-5, is SAVISQKPSRDICQRGTSLTIQCQVDSQVTMMFWYRQQPGQSLTLIATANQGSEATYESGFVIDKFPISRPNLTFSTLTVSNMSPEDSSIYLCSVENRQETQYFGPGTRLLVL.

Comments on this clonotype: An end of the junction differs from the germline gene, which may be a read error. The V gene is TRBV7-2, the J gene TRBJ1-4, with TRBD1 as a possible D gene (5 bases). This CDR3 has 14 residues. Per the germline V gene, CDR1 is SGHTA and CDR2 is FQGNSA. In nucleotides, the CDR3 is TGTGCCTGCAGCCACAGGAGGCCCAATGAAAAACTGTTTTTT. Translated: CACSHRRPNEKLFF.

This clonotype was seen at least ten times. J is TRBJ1-2 and V is TRBV5-6, with a possible D match to TRBD1 (6 bases). Germline V lookup: CDR1 SGHDT, CDR2 YYEEEE. The CDR3 length is 16 residues. V dropped 0 bases and J dropped 2 bases, with 14 bases sitting between them. CDR3 in DNA: TGTGCCAGCAGCTTGGGGGGGGCCCAACGAAACTATGGCTACACCTTC. This translates into CASSLGGAQRNYGYTF.

This clonotype was seen at least ten times. V is TRBV5-1 and J is TRBJ2-7, with 7 bases identical to TRBD1. The CDR3 contains 12 residues. The J segment lost 5 bases and the V segment lost 2 bases, leaving 1 base of the junction unmatched. Germline values: CDR1 SGHRS, CDR2 YFSETQ. The CDR3 nucleotides read TGCGCCAGCAGCTTCGGACAGGACGAGCAGTACTTC. It translates to CASSFGQDEQYF.

This clonotype was recorded a few times. The V and J genes are TRBV9 and TRBJ2-1, with 7 bases identical to TRBD1. Germline V gene data show CDR1 as SGDLS and CDR2 as YYNGEE. The CDR3 spans 15 residues. V was pared by 3 bases and J by 8 bases, with 11 bases of the junction left unmatched. CDR3 DNA: TGTGCCAGCAGCGGGGGCAAGGGGGCGCGTGATGAGCAGTTCTTC. Translated, it gives CASSGGKGARDEQFF.

The chain uses TRBV28 and TRBJ1-2, with D maybe TRBD1 (5 bases). Germline CDR1 reads MDHEN; CDR2 reads SYDVKM. The CDR3 runs 15 residues. The V gene lost 6 bases and the J gene lost 3 bases, with 17 bases spanning the gap. The DNA of the CDR3 is TGTGCCAGCAGCCGCGGGGGGGTACGAGACTATGGCTACACCTTC. Its translation: CASSRGGVRDYGYTF.

A few counts support this clonotype. The CDR3, as DNA: TGCAGTGCTAGGGGAGCCGGGAGATCCTACAATGAGCAGTTCTTC. Translating it yields CSARGAGRSYNEQFF. The chain joins TRBV20-1 to TRBJ2-1; tentatively, D is TRBD2 (6 bases). The germline gives CDR1 DFQATT, CDR2 SNEGSKA (reference sequence). V lost 3 bases to trimming and J lost 1 base, with 13 bases between them. The CDR3 loop spans 15 amino acids.

The V gene is TRBV4-1, the J gene TRBJ2-1; 12 bases match TRBD2. This CDR3 is built from 17 residues. J was trimmed by 6 bases and V by 1 base; bases with no gene match: 7. Germline V gene lookup returns CDR1 MGHRA and CDR2 YSYEKL. CDR3 nucleotides: TGCGCCAGCAGCCAAGTTATCCTAGCGGGGGGGCTCAATGAGCAGTTCTTC. It codes for CASSQVILAGGLNEQFF.

The genes are TRBV20-1 and TRBJ2-1; 13 bases align to TRBD2. CDR1 and CDR2 from the germline V gene are DFQATT and SNEGSKA (reference sequence). J gave up 7 bases and V 6 bases, and 12 bases lay outside the gene matches. The CDR3 runs 16 residues. The CDR3 loop reads CSATQTSGGPGNEQFF. CDR3 nucleotide sequence: TGCAGTGCAACCCAGACTAGCGGGGGGCCGGGGAATGAGCAGTTCTTC.